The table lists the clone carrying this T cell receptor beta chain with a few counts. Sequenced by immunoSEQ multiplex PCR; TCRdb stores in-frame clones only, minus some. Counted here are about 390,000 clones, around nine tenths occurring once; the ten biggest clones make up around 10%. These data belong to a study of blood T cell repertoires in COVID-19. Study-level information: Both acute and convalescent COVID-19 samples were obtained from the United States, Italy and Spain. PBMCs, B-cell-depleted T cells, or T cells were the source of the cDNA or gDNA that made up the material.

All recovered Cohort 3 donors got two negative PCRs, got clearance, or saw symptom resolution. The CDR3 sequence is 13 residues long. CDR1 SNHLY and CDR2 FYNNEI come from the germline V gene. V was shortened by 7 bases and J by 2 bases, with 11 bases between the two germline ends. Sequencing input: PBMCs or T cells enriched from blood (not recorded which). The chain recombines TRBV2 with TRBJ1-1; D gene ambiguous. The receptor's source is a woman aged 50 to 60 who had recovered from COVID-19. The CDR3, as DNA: TGTGCCAGCACAACCGAAACTAACACTGAAGCTTTCTTT. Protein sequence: CASTTETNTEAFF.